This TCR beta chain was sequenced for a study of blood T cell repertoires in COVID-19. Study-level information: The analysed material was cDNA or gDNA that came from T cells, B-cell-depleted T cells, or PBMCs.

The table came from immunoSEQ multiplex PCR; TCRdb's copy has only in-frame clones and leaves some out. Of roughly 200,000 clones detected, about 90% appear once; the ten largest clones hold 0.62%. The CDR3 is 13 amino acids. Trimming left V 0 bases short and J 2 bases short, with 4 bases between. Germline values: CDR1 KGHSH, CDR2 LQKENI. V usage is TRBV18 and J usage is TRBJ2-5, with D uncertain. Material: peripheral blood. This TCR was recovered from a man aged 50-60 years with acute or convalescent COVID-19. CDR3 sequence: CASSPPSQETQYF. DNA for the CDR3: TGTGCCAGCTCACCACCTAGTCAAGAGACCCAGTACTTC.